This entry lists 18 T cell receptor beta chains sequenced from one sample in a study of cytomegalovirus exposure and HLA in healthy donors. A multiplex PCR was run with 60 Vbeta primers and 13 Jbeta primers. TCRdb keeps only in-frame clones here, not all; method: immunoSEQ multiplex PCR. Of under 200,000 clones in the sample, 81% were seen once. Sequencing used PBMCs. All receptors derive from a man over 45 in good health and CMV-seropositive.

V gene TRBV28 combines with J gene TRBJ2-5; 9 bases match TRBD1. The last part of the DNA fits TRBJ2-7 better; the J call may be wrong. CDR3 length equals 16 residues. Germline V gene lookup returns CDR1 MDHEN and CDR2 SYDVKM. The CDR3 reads CASSSPRDRAGNEQYF. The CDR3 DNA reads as TGTGCCAGCAGTTCACCCCGGGACAGGGCAGGGAACGAGCAGTACTTC.

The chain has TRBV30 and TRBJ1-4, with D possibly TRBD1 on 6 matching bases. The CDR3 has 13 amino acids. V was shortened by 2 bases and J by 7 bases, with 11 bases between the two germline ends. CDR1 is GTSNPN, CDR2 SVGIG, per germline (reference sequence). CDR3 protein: CAWSPGAGEKLFF. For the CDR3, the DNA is TGTGCCTGGAGTCCAGGGGCTGGTGAAAAACTGTTTTTT.

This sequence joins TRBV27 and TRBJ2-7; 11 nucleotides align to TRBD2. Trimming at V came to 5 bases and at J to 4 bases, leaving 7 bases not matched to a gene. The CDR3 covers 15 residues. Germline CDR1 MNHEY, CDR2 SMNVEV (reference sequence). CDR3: CASSPRLAGRYEQYF. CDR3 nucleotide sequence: TGTGCCAGCAGTCCCCGACTAGCGGGGAGATACGAGCAGTACTTC.

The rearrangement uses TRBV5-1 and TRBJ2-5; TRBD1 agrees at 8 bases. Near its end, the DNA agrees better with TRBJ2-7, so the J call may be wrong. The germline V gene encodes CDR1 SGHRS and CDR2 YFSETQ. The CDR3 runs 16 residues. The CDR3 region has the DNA TGCGCCAGCAGCTTGGCCCGGGACAGGTTCTCCTACGAGCAGTACTTC. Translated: CASSLARDRFSYEQYF.

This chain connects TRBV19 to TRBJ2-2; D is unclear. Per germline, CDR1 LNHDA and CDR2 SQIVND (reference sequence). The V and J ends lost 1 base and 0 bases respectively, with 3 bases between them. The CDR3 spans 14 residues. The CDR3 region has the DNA TGTGCCAGTAGTATAGGGCCGAACACCGGGGAGCTGTTTTTT. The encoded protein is CASSIGPNTGELFF.

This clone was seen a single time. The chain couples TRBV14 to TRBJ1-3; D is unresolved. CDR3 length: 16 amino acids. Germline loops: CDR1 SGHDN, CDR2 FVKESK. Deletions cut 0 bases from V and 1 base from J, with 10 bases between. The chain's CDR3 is CASSQDVTLSGNTIYF. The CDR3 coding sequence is TGTGCCAGCAGCCAAGACGTAACTTTATCTGGAAACACCATATATTTT.

The DNA for the CDR3 is TGTGCCAGCAGCTTGGCAGAGCGGGGGAAAGAGACCCAGTACTTC. This encodes CASSLAERGKETQYF. V is TRBV5-4 and J is TRBJ2-5; 8 bases map to TRBD2. CDR1 and CDR2 from the germline V gene are SGHNT and YYREEE (reference sequence). The CDR3 has 15 amino acids. Trimming removed 0 bases from V and 3 bases from J; junction bases left unmatched: 4.

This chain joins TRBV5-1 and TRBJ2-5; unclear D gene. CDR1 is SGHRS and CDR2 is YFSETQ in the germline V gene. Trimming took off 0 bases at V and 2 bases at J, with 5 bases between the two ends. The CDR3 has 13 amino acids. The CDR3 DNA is TGCGCCAGCAGCTTGGCGCAGCAAGAGACCCAGTACTTC. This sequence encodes CASSLAQQETQYF.

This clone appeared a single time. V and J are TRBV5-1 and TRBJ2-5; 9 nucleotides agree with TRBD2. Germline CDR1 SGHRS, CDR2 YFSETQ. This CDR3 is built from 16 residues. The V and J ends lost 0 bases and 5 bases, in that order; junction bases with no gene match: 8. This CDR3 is CASSLVGGGALETQYF. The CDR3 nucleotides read TGCGCCAGCAGCTTGGTTGGCGGGGGGGCCTTGGAGACCCAGTACTTC.

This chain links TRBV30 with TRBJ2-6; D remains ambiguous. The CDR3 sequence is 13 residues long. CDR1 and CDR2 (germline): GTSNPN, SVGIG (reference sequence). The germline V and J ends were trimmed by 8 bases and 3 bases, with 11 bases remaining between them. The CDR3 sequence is CARNLGGANVLTF. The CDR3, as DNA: TGTGCCAGGAACCTCGGTGGGGCCAACGTCCTGACTTTC.

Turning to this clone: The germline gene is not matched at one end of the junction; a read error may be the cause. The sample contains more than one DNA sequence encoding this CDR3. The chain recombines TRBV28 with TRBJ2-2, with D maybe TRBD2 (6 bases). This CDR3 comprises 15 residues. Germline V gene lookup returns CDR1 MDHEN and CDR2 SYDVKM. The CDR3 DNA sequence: TGCGCCAGCAGCCGGACTACCGAGAACACCGGGGAGCTGTTTTTT. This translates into CASSRTTENTGELFF.

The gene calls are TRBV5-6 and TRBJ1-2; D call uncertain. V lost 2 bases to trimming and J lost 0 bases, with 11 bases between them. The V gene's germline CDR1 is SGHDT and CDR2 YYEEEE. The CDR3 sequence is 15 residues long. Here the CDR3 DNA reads TGTGCCAGCAGCTTCCAAACAGCAGCTAACTATGGCTACACCTTC. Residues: CASSFQTAANYGYTF.

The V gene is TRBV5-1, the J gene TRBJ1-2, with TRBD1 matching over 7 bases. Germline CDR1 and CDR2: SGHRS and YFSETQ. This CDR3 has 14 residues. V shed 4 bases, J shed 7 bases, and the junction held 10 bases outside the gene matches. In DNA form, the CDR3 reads TGCGCCAGCAGCCGGGACGGACAGGCGGCTGGCTACACCTTC. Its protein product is CASSRDGQAAGYTF.

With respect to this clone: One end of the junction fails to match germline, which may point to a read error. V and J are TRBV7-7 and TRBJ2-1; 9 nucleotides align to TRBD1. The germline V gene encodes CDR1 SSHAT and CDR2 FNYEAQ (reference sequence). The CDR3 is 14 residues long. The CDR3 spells CASSLGTGYNEQFF. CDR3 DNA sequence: TGTGCTAGCAGCTTAGGGACAGGGTACAATGAGCAGTTCTTC.

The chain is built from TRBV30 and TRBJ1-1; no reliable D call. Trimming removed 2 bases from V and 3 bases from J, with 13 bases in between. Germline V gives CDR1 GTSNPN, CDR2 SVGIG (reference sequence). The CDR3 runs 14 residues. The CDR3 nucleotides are TGTGCCTGGAGTTCCGGCCTGGCGGACACTGAAGCTTTCTTT. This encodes CAWSSGLADTEAFF. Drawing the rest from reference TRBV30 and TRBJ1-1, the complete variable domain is SQTIHQWPATLVQPVGSPLSLECTVEGTSNPNLYWYRQAAGRGLQLLFYSVGIGQISSEVPQNLSASRPQDRQFILSSKKLLLSDSGFYLCAWSSGLADTEAFFGQGTRLTVV.

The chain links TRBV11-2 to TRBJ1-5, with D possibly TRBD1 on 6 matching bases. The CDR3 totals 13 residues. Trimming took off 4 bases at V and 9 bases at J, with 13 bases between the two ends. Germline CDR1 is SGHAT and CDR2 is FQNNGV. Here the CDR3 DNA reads TGTGCCAGCAGCTCACAGGGACGGGGGCCCCAGCATTTT. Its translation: CASSSQGRGPQHF. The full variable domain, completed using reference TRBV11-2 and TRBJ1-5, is EAGVAQSPRYKIIEKRQSVAFWCNPISGHATLYWYQQILGQGPKLLIQFQNNGVVDDSQLPKDRFSAERLKGVDSTLKIQPAKLEDSAVYLCASSSQGRGPQHFGDGTRLSIL.

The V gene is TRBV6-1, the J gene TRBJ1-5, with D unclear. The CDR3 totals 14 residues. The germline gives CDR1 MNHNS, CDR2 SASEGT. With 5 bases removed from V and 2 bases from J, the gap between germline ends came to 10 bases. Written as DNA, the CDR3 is TGTGCCAGCAGTCCAACTCGGGGCAATCAGCCCCAGCATTTT. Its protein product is CASSPTRGNQPQHF.

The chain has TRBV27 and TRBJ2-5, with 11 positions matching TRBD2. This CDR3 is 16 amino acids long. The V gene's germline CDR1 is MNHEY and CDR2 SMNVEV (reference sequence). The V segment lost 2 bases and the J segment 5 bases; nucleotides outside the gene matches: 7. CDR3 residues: CASSLRPRLAGETQYF. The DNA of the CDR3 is TGTGCCAGCAGTTTACGCCCTCGACTAGCGGGGGAGACCCAGTACTTC.